Listed here are 26 T cell receptor beta chains from one sample, sequenced in a study of spatial heterogeneity in lung cancer. Time point described: sample taken at primary tumor resection. Without sorting, whole RNA was sequenced from tumor, nontumor lung or frozen PBMC. Via MiXCR, TCRdb re-called the 5' RACE reads, giving one row per CDR3 protein. In the table there are under 6,000 distinct CDR3 sequences, 25% to 30% of which are singletons. The sequencing used PBMCs, collected at surgery. The receptors were sampled from a male donor with early-stage non-small cell lung cancer.

About this clonotype itself: A much larger clone lies one base from this, so it may be a read error. The chain links TRBV7-9 to TRBJ2-7; possible D gene TRBD2, 5 bases. The CDR3 is 16 residues long. The ends were cut back, 4 bases at V and 3 bases at J, with 19 bases in the middle. Germline V gene data show CDR1 as SEHNR and CDR2 as FQNEAQ (reference sequence). The CDR3 region is CASSSDPRLRSYEQYF. In DNA form, the CDR3 reads TGTGCCAGCAGCTCGGACCCGAGACTACGGAGCTACGAGCAGTACTTC.

This chain connects TRBV20-1 to TRBJ2-3; TRBD1 aligns across 10 bases. J lost 3 bases, V lost 6 bases, and 6 bases had no gene match. This CDR3 contains 14 residues. Germline CDR1 and CDR2: DFQATT and SNEGSKA (reference sequence). DNA of the CDR3: TGCAGTGCCCGGACAGGGGGAAATACAGATACGCAGTATTTT. This codes for CSARTGGNTDTQYF.

The chain joins TRBV29-1 to TRBJ2-7; 7 bases agree with TRBD2. J gave up 6 bases and V 7 bases, and 9 bases lay outside the gene matches. The germline V gene has CDR1 SQVTM and CDR2 ANQGSEA. This CDR3 is 12 amino acids long. CDR3 amino acids: CSASGEGLEQYF. The CDR3 DNA reads TGCAGCGCATCGGGGGAGGGTCTCGAGCAGTACTTC.

CDR3 DNA: TGTGCCAGCAGTTTTAGGGGTGGTGAGACCCAGTACTTC. As protein: CASSFRGGETQYF. The chain links TRBV27 to TRBJ2-5, with D possibly being TRBD1 (5 bases). Germline V gene data show CDR1 as MNHEY and CDR2 as SMNVEV (reference sequence). CDR3 length: 13 residues. The V end lost 3 bases, the J end lost 5 bases, and 10 bases lay between the germline ends.

The rearrangement uses TRBV7-7 and TRBJ2-5, with TRBD2 matching 8 bases. Germline trimming cut 5 bases from V and 7 bases from J; bases unmatched to any gene: 12. CDR1 is SSHAT, CDR2 FNYEAQ, per germline (reference sequence). The CDR3 consists of 15 residues. The CDR3 protein is CASSPTPGGPGTQYF. CDR3 DNA sequence: TGTGCCAGCAGCCCCACCCCGGGGGGGCCGGGGACCCAGTACTTC.

This sequence joins TRBV20-1 and TRBJ2-1; 12 bases fit TRBD2. CDR3 length equals 17 residues. V gave up 0 bases and J gave up 5 bases; unmatched junction bases: 8. Looked up from germline, CDR1 is DFQATT and CDR2 is SNEGSKA (reference sequence). The CDR3 region is CSARDQLAGGPHNEQFF. The CDR3, as DNA: TGCAGTGCTAGAGATCAGCTAGCGGGAGGGCCGCACAATGAGCAGTTCTTC.

V usage is TRBV20-1 and J usage is TRBJ1-3, with D unclear. The CDR3 has 14 amino acids. The ends were cut back, 6 bases at V and 0 bases at J, with 12 bases in the middle. The germline CDR1 and CDR2 sequences are DFQATT and SNEGSKA (reference sequence). This CDR3 is CSAPYGVSGNTIYF. The DNA of the CDR3 is TGCAGTGCCCCTTACGGGGTCTCTGGAAACACCATATATTTT.

This clonotype was counted many times. The V call is TRBV7-3, the J call TRBJ2-1; the D is unclear. The CDR3 length is 13 residues. V dropped 1 base and J dropped 7 bases, with 8 bases sitting between them. Per the germline V gene, CDR1 is SGHTA and CDR2 is FQGTGA. The CDR3 sequence is CASSLSKGNEQFF. As DNA, the CDR3 is TGTGCCAGCAGCTTAAGTAAAGGGAATGAGCAGTTCTTC. The variable domain in full, completed from reference TRBV7-3 and TRBJ2-1, reads GAGVSQTPSNKVTEKGKYVELRCDPISGHTALYWYRQSLGQGPEFLIYFQGTGAADDSGLPNDRFFAVRPEGSVSTLKIQRTERGDSAVYLCASSLSKGNEQFFGPGTRLTVL.

This clonotype was recorded a few times. CDR3 amino acids: CSARDGSRGYTDTQYF. CDR3 in DNA: TGCAGTGCTAGAGATGGTAGTCGAGGGTACACAGATACGCAGTATTTT. V gene TRBV20-1 combines with J gene TRBJ2-3; a possible D gene is TRBD2 (5 bases). V was trimmed by 0 bases and J by 2 bases, leaving 15 bases between them. The CDR3 totals 16 residues. Germline values: CDR1 DFQATT, CDR2 SNEGSKA (reference sequence).

This sequence joins TRBV12-3 or TRBV12-4 and TRBJ2-7, with 9 bases aligning to TRBD2. This CDR3 comprises 15 residues. The junction had 6 bases not matched to a gene; V was cut back by 4 bases and J by 2 bases. The CDR3 here is CASSSEWTSAYEQYF. CDR3 nucleotide sequence: TGTGCCAGCAGTTCCGAGTGGACTAGCGCCTACGAGCAGTACTTC.

This clonotype occurred many times. The chain combines TRBV6-1 with TRBJ2-2; no definite D call. Germline loops: CDR1 MNHNS, CDR2 SASEGT. V was shortened by 10 bases and J by 0 bases, with 12 bases between the two germline ends. CDR3 length: 14 amino acids. The CDR3 coding sequence is TGTGCCACGACGGGTCACCCGAACACCGGGGAGCTGTTTTTT. The encoded protein is CATTGHPNTGELFF.

This clonotype rates as medium-sized. This chain connects TRBV7-9 to TRBJ2-7, with D hard to call. V dropped 5 bases and J dropped 7 bases, with 15 bases sitting between them. Germline assignment: CDR1 SEHNR and CDR2 FQNEAQ (reference sequence). CDR3 length equals 13 residues. CDR3 loop: CASSPGGTEEQYF. The CDR3, as DNA: TGTGCCAGCAGCCCGGGCGGCACCGAAGAGCAGTACTTC.

This clonotype was seen a few times. Here the CDR3 DNA reads TGTGCCAGCAGTTTGGACAGAACTAACTATGGCTACACCTTC. It yields the protein CASSLDRTNYGYTF. V and J are TRBV28 and TRBJ1-2; possible D gene TRBD1, 6 bases. The CDR3 covers 14 residues. V lost 3 bases and J lost 0, with 8 bases in between. In germline, CDR1 is MDHEN, CDR2 SYDVKM.

CDR3 residues: CASRQSLSYNEQFF. CDR3 nucleotides: TGCGCCAGCAGACAGAGCCTCTCCTACAATGAGCAGTTCTTC. The chain has TRBV5-1 and TRBJ2-1, with D unclear. V was pared by 5 bases and J by 0 bases, with 9 bases between. CDR3 length: 14 residues. Germline V CDR1 and CDR2: SGHRS, YFSETQ. The complete variable domain, with remaining parts taken from reference TRBV5-1 and TRBJ2-1, reads KAGVTQTPRYLIKTRGQQVTLSCSPISGHRSVSWYQQTPGQGLQFLFEYFSETQRNKGNFPGRFSGRQFSNSRSEMNVSTLELGDSALYLCASRQSLSYNEQFFGPGTRLTVL.

This clonotype was counted a few times. V and J are TRBV20-1 and TRBJ2-7, with 8 positions matching TRBD2. Trimming took 2 bases from V and 0 from J; bases not matched to a gene: 6. The CDR3 is 15 residues long. Germline CDR1 reads DFQATT; CDR2 reads SNEGSKA (reference sequence). In DNA, the CDR3 is TGCAGTGCTAGACCACTAGCGGCCCCCTCCTACGAGCAGTACTTC. This translates into CSARPLAAPSYEQYF.

At least ten counts were recorded for this clonotype. This chain uses TRBV20-1 with TRBJ2-4, with 7 bases fitting TRBD1. V lost 3 bases, J lost 6 bases, and 2 bases stayed unmatched. Germline CDR1 DFQATT, CDR2 SNEGSKA (reference sequence). This CDR3 contains 12 residues. CDR3 in amino acids: CSARDRRNIQYF. CDR3 in DNA: TGCAGTGCTAGGGACAGGAGAAACATTCAGTACTTC.

The rearrangement uses TRBV20-1 and TRBJ2-4; 7 bases fit TRBD2. V trimming: 3 bases; J trimming: 6 bases; junction bases outside the gene matches: 5. Germline V gene sequence: CDR1 DFQATT, CDR2 SNEGSKA (reference sequence). CDR3 size: 13 residues. Written as DNA, the CDR3 is TGCAGTGCTAGTAGCTGGGGGGGAAACATTCAGTACTTC. Amino acids: CSASSWGGNIQYF.

The rearrangement joins TRBV10-3 to TRBJ2-1, with no clear D. CDR1 ENHRY and CDR2 SYGVKD come from the germline V gene. V lost 9 bases, J lost 0 bases, and 6 bases lay in between. The CDR3 covers 12 residues. The CDR3: CAIKSSYNEQFF. CDR3 coding DNA: TGTGCCATAAAGAGCTCCTACAATGAGCAGTTCTTC.

This clonotype has only a few counts. The V call is TRBV28, the J call TRBJ1-5; 7 nucleotides line up with TRBD1. CDR3 length: 14 amino acids. The trim removed 5 bases at V and 3 bases at J, leaving 4 bases unmatched. The germline V gene has CDR1 MDHEN and CDR2 SYDVKM. The CDR3 DNA reads TGTGCCAGCAGTCCCACAGGGGACAATCAGCCCCAGCATTTT. Protein product: CASSPTGDNQPQHF.

V usage is TRBV14 and J usage is TRBJ2-1, with TRBD2 matching 7 bases. The CDR3 covers 15 residues. Unmatched junction bases numbered 18, after V lost 4 bases and J lost 15 bases. Germline CDR1 and CDR2: SGHDN and FVKESK. The CDR3 sequence: CASSPRLAVSEGLFF. The CDR3 nucleotides read TGTGCCAGCAGCCCCCGGCTAGCGGTTTCTGAAGGGCTGTTCTTC.

V and J are TRBV3-1 and TRBJ2-7; a possible D gene is TRBD1 (6 bases). Trimming removed 2 bases at V and 1 base at J, with 12 bases between. The CDR3 totals 15 residues. Germline CDR1 is LGHDT and CDR2 is YNNKEL (reference sequence). The DNA of the CDR3 is TGTGCCAGCAGCCAACGGGGACACGCATCCTACGAGCAGTACTTC. Amino acid sequence: CASSQRGHASYEQYF.

This clonotype showed up just a few times. The rearrangement joins TRBV20-1 to TRBJ1-6; the match to TRBD1 covers 9 bases. Trimming at V came to 5 bases and at J to 7 bases, leaving 6 bases not matched to a gene. The CDR3 has 14 residues. Germline V CDR1 and CDR2: DFQATT, SNEGSKA (reference sequence). Here the CDR3 reads CSALRQGGNSPLHF. The DNA for the CDR3 is TGCAGTGCTCTTAGACAGGGGGGAAATTCACCCCTCCACTTT.

A word on this clonotype: The CDR3 end shows no conserved phenylalanine or tryptophan, and so a read error is likely. This CDR3 is CSASTQGSTEAFL. CDR3 DNA sequence: TGCAGTGCGTCCACCCAGGGCTCCACTGAAGCTTTCCTT. The rearrangement joins TRBV20-1 to TRBJ1-1; D is perhaps TRBD1 (5 bases). Germline-derived CDR1 and CDR2 are DFQATT and SNEGSKA (reference sequence). The CDR3 has 13 amino acids. V lost 6 bases and J lost 4, with 15 bases in between.

By frequency in the sample, this clonotype is medium-sized. The rearrangement joins TRBV7-9 to TRBJ1-2; D is uncertain. There are 12 residues in the CDR3. Germline-derived CDR1 and CDR2 are SEHNR and FQNEAQ (reference sequence). Trimming took 1 base from V and 7 from J, leaving 7 bases between them. CDR3 region: CASSLDPTGYTF. In DNA form, the CDR3 reads TGTGCCAGCAGCTTAGATCCGACTGGCTACACCTTC. The whole variable domain, filled in from reference TRBV7-9 and TRBJ1-2, reads DTGVSQNPRHKITKRGQNVTFRCDPISEHNRLYWYRQTLGQGPEFLTYFQNEAQLEKSRLLSDRFSAERPKGSFSTLEIQRTEQGDSAMYLCASSLDPTGYTFGSGTRLTVV.

The V call is TRBV28, the J call TRBJ1-6; D gene uncertain. In germline, CDR1 is MDHEN, CDR2 SYDVKM. CDR3 length: 14 amino acids. V dropped 5 bases and J dropped 10 bases, with 15 bases sitting between them. The CDR3 protein is CASSRHLARSPLHF. The DNA for the CDR3 is TGTGCCAGCAGTCGGCACCTAGCAAGATCACCCCTCCACTTT.

This clonotype was counted a few times. The CDR3 here is CASSLASWEGSGGLKETQYF. CDR3 bases: TGTGCCAGCAGCTTGGCCTCGTGGGAAGGTAGCGGGGGCCTAAAAGAGACCCAGTACTTC. The J gene is TRBJ2-5, the V gene TRBV5-5, with 9 bases fitting TRBD2. The CDR3 extends over 20 amino acids. Losses at the gene ends were 0 bases for V and 3 bases for J; bases not matched to a gene: 18. Germline-derived CDR1 and CDR2 are SGHKS and YYEKEE (reference sequence).